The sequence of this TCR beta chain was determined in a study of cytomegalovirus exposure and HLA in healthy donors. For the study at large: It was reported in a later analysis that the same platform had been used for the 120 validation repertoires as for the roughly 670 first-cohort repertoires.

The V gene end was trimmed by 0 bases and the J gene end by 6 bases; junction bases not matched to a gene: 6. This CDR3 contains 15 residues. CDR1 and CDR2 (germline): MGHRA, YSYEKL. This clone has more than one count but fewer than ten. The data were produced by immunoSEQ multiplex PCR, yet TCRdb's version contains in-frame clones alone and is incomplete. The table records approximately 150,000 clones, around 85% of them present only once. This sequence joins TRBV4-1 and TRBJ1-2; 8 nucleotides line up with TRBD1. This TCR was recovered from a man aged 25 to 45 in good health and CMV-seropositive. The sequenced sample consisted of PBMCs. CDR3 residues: CASSQETGVGHGYTF. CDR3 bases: TGCGCCAGCAGCCAAGAGACAGGGGTCGGCCATGGCTACACCTTC.